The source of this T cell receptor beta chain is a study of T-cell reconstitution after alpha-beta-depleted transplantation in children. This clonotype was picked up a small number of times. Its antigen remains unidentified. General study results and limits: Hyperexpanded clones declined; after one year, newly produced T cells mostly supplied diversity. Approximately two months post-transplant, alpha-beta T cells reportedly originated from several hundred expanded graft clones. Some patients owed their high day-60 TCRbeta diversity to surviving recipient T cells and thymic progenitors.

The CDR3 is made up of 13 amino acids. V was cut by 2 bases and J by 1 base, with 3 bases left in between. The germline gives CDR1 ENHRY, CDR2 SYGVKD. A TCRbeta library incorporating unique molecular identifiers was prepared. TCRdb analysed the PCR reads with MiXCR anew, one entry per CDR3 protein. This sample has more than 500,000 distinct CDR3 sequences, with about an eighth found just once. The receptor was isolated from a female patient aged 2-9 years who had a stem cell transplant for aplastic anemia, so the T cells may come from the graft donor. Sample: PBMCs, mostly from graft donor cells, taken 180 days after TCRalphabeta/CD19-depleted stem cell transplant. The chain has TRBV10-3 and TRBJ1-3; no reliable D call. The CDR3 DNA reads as TGTGCCATCAGTGAGGGGTCTGGAAACACCATATATTTT. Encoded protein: CAISEGSGNTIYF.